What follows are 15 T cell receptor beta chains derived from one specimen sequenced in a study of blood T cell repertoires in COVID-19. Assay used: immunoSEQ multiplex PCR; TCRdb lists only in-frame clones, some missing. Among around 280,000 clones listed, about 90% were seen once. The sequencing sample was made of peripheral blood. The receptors were gathered from a young woman who had recovered from COVID-19.

The chain links TRBV11-2 to TRBJ1-4; 7 positions agree with TRBD1. CDR1 and CDR2 (germline): SGHAT, FQNNGV. Trimming at V came to 1 base and at J to 5 bases, leaving 7 bases not matched to a gene. This CDR3 comprises 16 residues. The CDR3 loop is CASSLVGGQLNEKLFF. DNA for the CDR3: TGTGCCAGCAGCTTAGTAGGGGGACAGTTAAATGAAAAACTGTTTTTT.

The gene calls are TRBV19 and TRBJ1-3, with D unresolved. Trimming pared 5 bases from V and 0 bases from J, leaving 8 bases between. CDR1 LNHDA and CDR2 SQIVND come from the germline V gene (reference sequence). This CDR3 has 14 residues. The CDR3 sequence is CASSRGDSGNTIYF. For the CDR3, the DNA is TGTGCCAGTAGTCGGGGAGACTCTGGAAACACCATATATTTT.

The rearrangement joins TRBV29-1 to TRBJ1-1; TRBD1 is a possible D gene (5 bases). There are 13 residues in the CDR3. With 7 bases removed from V and 2 bases from J, the gap between germline ends came to 14 bases. Germline-derived CDR1 and CDR2 are SQVTM and ANQGSEA. The CDR3 spells CSGSQVLNTEAFF. CDR3 in DNA: TGCAGCGGTTCACAGGTGCTAAACACTGAAGCTTTCTTT.

The chain recombines TRBV5-6 with TRBJ2-7; a possible D gene is TRBD2 (6 bases). The CDR3 totals 14 residues. Between the trimmed V and J ends, which lost 3 bases and 3 bases, there was a span of 13 bases. CDR1 is SGHDT and CDR2 is YYEEEE in the germline V gene. CDR3 in amino acids: CASSSGGLFYEQYF. CDR3 nucleotides: TGTGCCAGCAGCTCCGGGGGTCTATTCTACGAGCAGTACTTC.

The count of this clone is one. The chain is built from TRBV11-3 and TRBJ1-2; D unclear. The CDR3 is 12 amino acids. The V end was cut by 9 bases, the J end by 1 base, with 9 bases between. CDR1 SGHNT and CDR2 YENEEA come from the germline V gene. The CDR3 DNA reads as TGTGCCAGGGAGCTAGATAACTATGGCTACACCTTC. Its protein product is CARELDNYGYTF.

The chain combines TRBV7-3 with TRBJ1-2; 7 bases fit TRBD1. Trimming cost V 4 bases and J 4 bases; bases outside gene matches: 6. Per the germline V gene, CDR1 is SGHTA and CDR2 is FQGTGA. CDR3 length: 14 amino acids. DNA for the CDR3: TGTGCCAGCAGCTCAACAGGGGCTAGCTATGGCTACACCTTC. It yields the protein CASSSTGASYGYTF.

This clone was counted a few times. The V and J genes are TRBV7-9 and TRBJ2-2, with D possibly being TRBD1 (6 bases). The V gene's germline CDR1 is SEHNR and CDR2 FQNEAQ (reference sequence). The V and J ends lost 6 bases and 4 bases respectively, with 12 bases between them. This CDR3 is 14 amino acids long. CDR3 residues: CASRWDTITGELFF. The DNA for the CDR3 is TGTGCCAGCAGATGGGACACCATCACCGGGGAGCTGTTTTTT.

The V call is TRBV27, the J call TRBJ1-6; D not resolved. Trimming removed 0 bases from V and 9 bases from J, with 6 bases in between. This CDR3 contains 13 residues. Germline lookup yields CDR1 MNHEY and CDR2 SMNVEV (reference sequence). The DNA of the CDR3 is TGTGCCAGCAGTTTATCGAACAGTTCACCCCTCCACTTT. Translation gives CASSLSNSSPLHF.

The chain couples TRBV7-8 to TRBJ1-1; D may be TRBD1 (5 bases). CDR1 is SGHVS and CDR2 is FQNEAQ in the germline V gene. The CDR3 sequence is 12 residues long. Trimming removed 4 bases from V and 6 bases from J, with 9 bases in between. The CDR3 protein is CASSSRQSEAFF. CDR3 sequence (DNA): TGTGCCAGCAGCTCCCGACAGTCTGAAGCTTTCTTT.

The chain uses TRBV5-4 and TRBJ1-3; D ambiguous. Germline CDR1 and CDR2: SGHNT and YYREEE (reference sequence). This CDR3 is built from 16 residues. Trimming took off 0 bases at V and 0 bases at J, with 10 bases between the two ends. CDR3 region: CASSLAPESSGNTIYF. The CDR3 region has the DNA TGTGCCAGCAGCTTGGCCCCGGAGAGCTCTGGAAACACCATATATTTT.

This clone was counted a single time. The chain employs TRBV20-1 and TRBJ1-1; possibly TRBD1 for D (5 bases). This CDR3 contains 12 residues. Germline CDR1 and CDR2: DFQATT and SNEGSKA (reference sequence). V shed 5 bases and J shed 5 bases, with 12 bases lying between them. The CDR3 region is CSARDGGTEAFF. The CDR3 DNA is TGCAGTGCTCGTGACGGGGGGACTGAAGCTTTCTTT.

This chain joins TRBV27 and TRBJ2-6; no clear D gene. With 2 bases removed from V and 1 base from J, the gap between germline ends came to 6 bases. Germline-derived CDR1 and CDR2 are MNHEY and SMNVEV (reference sequence). This CDR3 contains 15 residues. The CDR3 is CASSLKPSGANVLTF. As DNA, the CDR3 is TGTGCCAGCAGTTTAAAGCCATCTGGGGCCAACGTCCTGACTTTC.

The gene calls are TRBV2 and TRBJ1-5; D is perhaps TRBD1 (6 bases). Trimming removed 4 bases from V and 2 bases from J, with 15 bases in between. Germline values: CDR1 SNHLY, CDR2 FYNNEI. The CDR3 runs 16 residues. The CDR3 coding sequence is TGTGCCAGCAGTGGAAACAGGGATGACGGCAATCAGCCCCAGCATTTT. Translating it yields CASSGNRDDGNQPQHF.

The rearrangement uses TRBV27 and TRBJ2-7; D gene unclear. The CDR3 has 14 residues. The germline CDR1 and CDR2 sequences are MNHEY and SMNVEV (reference sequence). The V end lost 10 bases, the J end lost 5 bases, and 21 bases lay between the germline ends. Here the CDR3 DNA reads TGTGCCACCCTACCTTCCTTACTGAGTCACGAGCAGTACTTC. Encoded protein: CATLPSLLSHEQYF.

The V gene is TRBV5-4, the J gene TRBJ2-7; 8 positions agree with TRBD1. Trimming removed 1 base from V and 6 bases from J; junction bases left unmatched: 6. The CDR3 is made up of 14 amino acids. The germline V gene has CDR1 SGHNT and CDR2 YYREEE (reference sequence). The CDR3 sequence: CASSLQGAAVEQYF. The CDR3 region has the DNA TGTGCCAGCAGCTTGCAGGGGGCGGCGGTCGAGCAGTACTTC.